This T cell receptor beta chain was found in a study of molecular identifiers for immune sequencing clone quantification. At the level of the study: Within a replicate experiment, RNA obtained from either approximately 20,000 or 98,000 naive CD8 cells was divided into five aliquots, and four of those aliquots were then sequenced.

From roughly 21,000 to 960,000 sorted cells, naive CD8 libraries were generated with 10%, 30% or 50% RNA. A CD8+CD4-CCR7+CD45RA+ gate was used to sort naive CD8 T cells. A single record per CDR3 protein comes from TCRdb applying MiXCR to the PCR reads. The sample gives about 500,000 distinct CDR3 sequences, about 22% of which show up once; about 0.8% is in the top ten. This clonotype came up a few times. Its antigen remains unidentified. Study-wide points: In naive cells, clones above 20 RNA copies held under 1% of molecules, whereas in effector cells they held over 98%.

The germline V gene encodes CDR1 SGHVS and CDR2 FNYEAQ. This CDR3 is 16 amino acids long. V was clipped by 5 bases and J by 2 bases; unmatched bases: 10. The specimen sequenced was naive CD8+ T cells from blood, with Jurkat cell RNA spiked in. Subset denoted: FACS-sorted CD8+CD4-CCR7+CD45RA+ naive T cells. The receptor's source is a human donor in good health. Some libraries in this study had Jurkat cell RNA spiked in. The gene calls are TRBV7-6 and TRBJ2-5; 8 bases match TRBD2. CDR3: CASSLNAGGQQETQYF. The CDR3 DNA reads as TGTGCCAGCAGCCTCAACGCGGGAGGACAACAAGAGACCCAGTACTTC.